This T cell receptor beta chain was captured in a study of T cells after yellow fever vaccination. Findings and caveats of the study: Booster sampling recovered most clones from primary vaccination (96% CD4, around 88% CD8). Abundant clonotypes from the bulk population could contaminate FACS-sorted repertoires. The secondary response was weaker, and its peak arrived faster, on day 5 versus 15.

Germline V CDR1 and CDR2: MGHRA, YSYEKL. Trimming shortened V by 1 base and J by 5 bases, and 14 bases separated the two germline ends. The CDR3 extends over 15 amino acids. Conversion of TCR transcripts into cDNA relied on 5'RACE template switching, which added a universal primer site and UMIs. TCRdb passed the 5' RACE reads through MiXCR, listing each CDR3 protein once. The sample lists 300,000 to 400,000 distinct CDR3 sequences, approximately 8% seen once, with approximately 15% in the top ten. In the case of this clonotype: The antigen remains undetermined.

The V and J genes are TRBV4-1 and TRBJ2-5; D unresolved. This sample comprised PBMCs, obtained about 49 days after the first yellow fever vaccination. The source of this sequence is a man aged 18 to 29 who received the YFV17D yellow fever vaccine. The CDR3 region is CASSQVFGLGETQYF. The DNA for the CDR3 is TGCGCCAGCAGCCAAGTATTCGGGCTAGGGGAGACCCAGTACTTC.